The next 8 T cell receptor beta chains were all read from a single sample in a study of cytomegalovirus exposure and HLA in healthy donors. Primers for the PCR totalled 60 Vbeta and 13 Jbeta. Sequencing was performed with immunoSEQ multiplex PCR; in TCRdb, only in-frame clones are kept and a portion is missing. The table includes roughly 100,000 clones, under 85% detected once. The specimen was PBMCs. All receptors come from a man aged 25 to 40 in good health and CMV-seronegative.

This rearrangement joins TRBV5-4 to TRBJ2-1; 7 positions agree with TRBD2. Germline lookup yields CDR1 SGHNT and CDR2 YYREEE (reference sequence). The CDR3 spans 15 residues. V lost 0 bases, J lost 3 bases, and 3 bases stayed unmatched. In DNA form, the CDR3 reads TGTGCCAGCAGCTTGGCCACGGGAGGCTACAATGAGCAGTTCTTC. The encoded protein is CASSLATGGYNEQFF.

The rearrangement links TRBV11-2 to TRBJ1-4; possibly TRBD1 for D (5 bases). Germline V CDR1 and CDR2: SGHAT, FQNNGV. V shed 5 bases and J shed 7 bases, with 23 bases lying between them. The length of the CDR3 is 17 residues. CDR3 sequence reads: CASSPGVYMGGLEKLFF. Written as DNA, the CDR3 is TGTGCCAGCAGCCCTGGGGTGTATATGGGGGGTCTTGAAAAACTGTTTTTT.

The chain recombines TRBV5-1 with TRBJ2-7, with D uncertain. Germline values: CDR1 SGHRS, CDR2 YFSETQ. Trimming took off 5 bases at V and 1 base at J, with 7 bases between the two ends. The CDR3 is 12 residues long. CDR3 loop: CASRQDSYEQYF. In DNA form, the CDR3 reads TGCGCCAGCAGGCAGGATTCCTACGAGCAGTACTTC.

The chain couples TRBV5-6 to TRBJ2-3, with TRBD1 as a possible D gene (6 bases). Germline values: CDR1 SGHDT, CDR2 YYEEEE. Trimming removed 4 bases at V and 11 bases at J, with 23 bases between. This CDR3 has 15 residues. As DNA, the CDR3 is TGTGCCAGCAGCCTACAGGGCGGCGAGGGGATCGGGCAGTATTTT. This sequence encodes CASSLQGGEGIGQYF. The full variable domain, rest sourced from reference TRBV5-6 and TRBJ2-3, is DAGVTQSPTHLIKTRGQQVTLRCSPKSGHDTVSWYQQALGQGPQFIFQYYEEEERQRGNFPDRFSGHQFPNYSSELNVNALLLGDSALYLCASSLQGGEGIGQYFGPGTRLTVL.

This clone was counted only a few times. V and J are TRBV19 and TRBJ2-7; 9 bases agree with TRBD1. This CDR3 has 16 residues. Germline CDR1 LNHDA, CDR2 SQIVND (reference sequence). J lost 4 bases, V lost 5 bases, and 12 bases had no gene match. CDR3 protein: CASSPRGQGYLYEQYF. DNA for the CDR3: TGTGCCAGTAGTCCACGGGGACAGGGATACTTATACGAGCAGTACTTC.

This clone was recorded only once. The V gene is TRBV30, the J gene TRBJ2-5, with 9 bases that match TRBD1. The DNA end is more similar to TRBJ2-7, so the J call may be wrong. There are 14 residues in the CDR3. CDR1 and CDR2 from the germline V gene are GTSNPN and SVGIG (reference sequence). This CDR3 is CAWDEGQGGNEQYF. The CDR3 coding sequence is TGTGCCTGGGACGAGGGACAGGGTGGCAACGAGCAGTACTTC.

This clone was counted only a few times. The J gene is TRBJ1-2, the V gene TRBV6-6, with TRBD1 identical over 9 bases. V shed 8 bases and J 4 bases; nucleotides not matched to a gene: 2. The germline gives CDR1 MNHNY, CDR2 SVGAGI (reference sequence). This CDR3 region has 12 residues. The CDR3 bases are TGTGCCAGCGCGACAGGGGGCTATGGCTACACCTTC. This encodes CASATGGYGYTF.

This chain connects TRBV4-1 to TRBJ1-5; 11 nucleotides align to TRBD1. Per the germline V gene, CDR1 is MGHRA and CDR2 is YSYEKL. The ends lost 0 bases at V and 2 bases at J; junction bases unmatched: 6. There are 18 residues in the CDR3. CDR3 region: CASSQDGTGGVGNQPQHF. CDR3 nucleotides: TGCGCCAGCAGCCAAGACGGGACAGGGGGTGTTGGCAATCAGCCCCAGCATTTT.